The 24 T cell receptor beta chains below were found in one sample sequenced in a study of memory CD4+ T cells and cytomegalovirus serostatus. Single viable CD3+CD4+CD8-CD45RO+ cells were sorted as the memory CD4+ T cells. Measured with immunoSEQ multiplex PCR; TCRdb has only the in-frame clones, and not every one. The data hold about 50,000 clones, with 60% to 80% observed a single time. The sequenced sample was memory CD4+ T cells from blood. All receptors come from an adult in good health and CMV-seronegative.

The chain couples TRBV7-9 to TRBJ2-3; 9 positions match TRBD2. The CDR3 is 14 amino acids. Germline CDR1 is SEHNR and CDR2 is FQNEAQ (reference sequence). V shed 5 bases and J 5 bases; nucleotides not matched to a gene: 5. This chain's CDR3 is CASSRGRAEDTQYF. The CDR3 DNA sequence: TGTGCCAGCAGCCGCGGGAGGGCCGAAGATACGCAGTATTTT.

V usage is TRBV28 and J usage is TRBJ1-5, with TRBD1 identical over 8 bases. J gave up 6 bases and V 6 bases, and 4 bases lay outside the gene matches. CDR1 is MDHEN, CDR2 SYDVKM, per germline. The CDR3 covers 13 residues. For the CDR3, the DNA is TGTGCCAGCAGCACAGGGGGAGGTCAGCCCCAGCATTTT. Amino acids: CASSTGGGQPQHF.

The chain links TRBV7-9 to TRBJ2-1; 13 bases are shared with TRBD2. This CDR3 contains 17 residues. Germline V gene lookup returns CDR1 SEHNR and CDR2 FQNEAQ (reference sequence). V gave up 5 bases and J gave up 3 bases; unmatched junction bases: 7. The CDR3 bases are TGTGCCAGCAGCACAGGACTAGCGGGAGAGATCTACAATGAGCAGTTCTTC. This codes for CASSTGLAGEIYNEQFF.

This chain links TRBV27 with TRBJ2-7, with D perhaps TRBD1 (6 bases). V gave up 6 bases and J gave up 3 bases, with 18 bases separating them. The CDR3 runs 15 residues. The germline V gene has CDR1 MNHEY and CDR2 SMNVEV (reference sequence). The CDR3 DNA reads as TGTGCCAGCAGCCTAAAGGGACAAGGGGGCTACGAGCAGTACTTC. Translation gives CASSLKGQGGYEQYF.

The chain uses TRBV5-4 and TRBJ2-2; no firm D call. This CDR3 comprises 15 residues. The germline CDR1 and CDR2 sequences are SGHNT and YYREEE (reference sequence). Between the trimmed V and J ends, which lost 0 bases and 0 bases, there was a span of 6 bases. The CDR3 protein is CASSLGRTNTGELFF. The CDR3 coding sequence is TGTGCCAGCAGCTTGGGGCGGACGAACACCGGGGAGCTGTTTTTT. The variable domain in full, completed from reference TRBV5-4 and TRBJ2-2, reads ETGVTQSPTHLIKTRGQQVTLRCSSQSGHNTVSWYQQALGQGPQFIFQYYREEENGRGNFPPRFSGLQFPNYSSELNVNALELDDSALYLCASSLGRTNTGELFFGEGSRLTVL.

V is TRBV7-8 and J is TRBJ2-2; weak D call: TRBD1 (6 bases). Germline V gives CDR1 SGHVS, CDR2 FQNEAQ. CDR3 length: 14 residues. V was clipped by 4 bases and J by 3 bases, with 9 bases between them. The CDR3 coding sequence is TGTGCCAGCAGCTCTGGACAGTACACCGGGGAGCTGTTTTTT. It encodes CASSSGQYTGELFF. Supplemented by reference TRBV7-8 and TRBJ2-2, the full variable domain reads GAGVSQSPRYKVAKRGQDVALRCDPISGHVSLFWYQQALGQGPEFLTYFQNEAQLDKSGLPSDRFFAERPEGSVSTLKIQRTQQEDSAVYLCASSSGQYTGELFFGEGSRLTVL.

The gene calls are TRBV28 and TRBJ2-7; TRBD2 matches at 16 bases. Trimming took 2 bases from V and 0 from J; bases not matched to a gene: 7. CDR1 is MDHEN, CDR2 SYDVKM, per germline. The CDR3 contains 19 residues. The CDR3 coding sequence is TGTGCCAGCAGTTTAGATTGGGGACTAGCGGGAGGGAGCTCCTACGAGCAGTACTTC. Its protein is CASSLDWGLAGGSSYEQYF.

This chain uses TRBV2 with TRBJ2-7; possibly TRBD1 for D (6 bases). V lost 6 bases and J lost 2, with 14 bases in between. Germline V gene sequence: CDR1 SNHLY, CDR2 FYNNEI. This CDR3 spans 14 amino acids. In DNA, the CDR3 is TGTGCCAGCAGCCCCGGGGACAAGGCCTACGAGCAGTACTTC. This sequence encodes CASSPGDKAYEQYF.

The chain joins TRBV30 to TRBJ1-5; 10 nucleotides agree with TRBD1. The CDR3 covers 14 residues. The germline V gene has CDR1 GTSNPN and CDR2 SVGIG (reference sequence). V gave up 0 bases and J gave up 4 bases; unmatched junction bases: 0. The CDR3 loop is CAWSVDRGNQPQHF. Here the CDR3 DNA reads TGTGCCTGGAGTGTGGACAGGGGGAATCAGCCCCAGCATTTT.

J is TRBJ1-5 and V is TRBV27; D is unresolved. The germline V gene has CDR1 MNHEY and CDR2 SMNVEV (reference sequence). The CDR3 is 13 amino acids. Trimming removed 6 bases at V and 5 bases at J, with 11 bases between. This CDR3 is CASSSTWYQPQHF. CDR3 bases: TGTGCCAGCAGCAGTACGTGGTATCAGCCCCAGCATTTT.

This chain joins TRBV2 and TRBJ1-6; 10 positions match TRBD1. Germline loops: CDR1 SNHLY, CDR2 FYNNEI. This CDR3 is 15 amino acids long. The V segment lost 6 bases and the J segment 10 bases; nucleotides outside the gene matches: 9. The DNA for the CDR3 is TGTGCCAGCAGGGACTTCCGGGACAGGGGCTCACCCCTCCACTTT. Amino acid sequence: CASRDFRDRGSPLHF.

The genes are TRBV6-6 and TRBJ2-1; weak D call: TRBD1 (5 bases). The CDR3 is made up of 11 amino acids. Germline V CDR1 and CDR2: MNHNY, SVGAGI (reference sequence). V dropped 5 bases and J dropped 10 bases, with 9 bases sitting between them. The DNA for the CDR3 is TGTGCCAGCAGTAGACAGTTCGAGCAGTTCTTC. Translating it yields CASSRQFEQFF.

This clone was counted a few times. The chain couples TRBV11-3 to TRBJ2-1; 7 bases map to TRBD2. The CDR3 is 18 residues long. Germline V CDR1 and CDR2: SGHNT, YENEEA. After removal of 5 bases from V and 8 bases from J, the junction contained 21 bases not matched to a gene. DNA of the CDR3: TGTGCCAGCAGCCCCCGGGTGGGGCCTAGCGGTTCCCACGATGAGCAGTTCTTC. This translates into CASSPRVGPSGSHDEQFF.

CDR3 nucleotide sequence: TGTGCCAGCAGAAGGGGGGAGCTGTTTTTT. Its protein product is CASRRGELFF. The chain combines TRBV6-6 with TRBJ2-2; D unresolved. The CDR3 contains 10 residues. Germline V gene data show CDR1 as MNHNY and CDR2 as SVGAGI (reference sequence). Trimming shortened V by 6 bases and J by 8 bases, and 4 bases separated the two germline ends.

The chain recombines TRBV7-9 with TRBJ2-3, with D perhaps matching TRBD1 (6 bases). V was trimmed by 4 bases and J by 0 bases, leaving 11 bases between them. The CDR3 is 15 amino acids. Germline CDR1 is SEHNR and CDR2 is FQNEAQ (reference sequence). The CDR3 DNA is TGTGCCAGCAGCTCAGGGGCCCTAAGCACAGATACGCAGTATTTT. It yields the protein CASSSGALSTDTQYF.

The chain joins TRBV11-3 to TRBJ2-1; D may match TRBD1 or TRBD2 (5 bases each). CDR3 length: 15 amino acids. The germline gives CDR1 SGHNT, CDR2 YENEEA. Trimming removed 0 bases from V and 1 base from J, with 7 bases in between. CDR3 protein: CASSLDGTSYNEQFF. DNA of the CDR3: TGTGCCAGCAGCTTAGATGGGACGTCCTACAATGAGCAGTTCTTC.

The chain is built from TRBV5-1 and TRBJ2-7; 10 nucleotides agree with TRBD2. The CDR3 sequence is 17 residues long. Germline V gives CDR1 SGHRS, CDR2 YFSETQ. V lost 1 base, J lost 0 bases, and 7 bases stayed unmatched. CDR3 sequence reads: CASSLRRTSGSSYEQYF. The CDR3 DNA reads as TGCGCCAGCAGCTTGAGGAGGACTAGCGGAAGCTCCTACGAGCAGTACTTC.

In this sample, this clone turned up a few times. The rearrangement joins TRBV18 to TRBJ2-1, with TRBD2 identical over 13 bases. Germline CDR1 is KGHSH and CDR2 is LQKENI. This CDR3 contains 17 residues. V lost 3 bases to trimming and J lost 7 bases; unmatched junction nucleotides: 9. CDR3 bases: TGTGCCAGCTCACCCCCGGGGAGGACTAGCGGGAGAAATGAGCAGTTCTTC. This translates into CASSPPGRTSGRNEQFF.

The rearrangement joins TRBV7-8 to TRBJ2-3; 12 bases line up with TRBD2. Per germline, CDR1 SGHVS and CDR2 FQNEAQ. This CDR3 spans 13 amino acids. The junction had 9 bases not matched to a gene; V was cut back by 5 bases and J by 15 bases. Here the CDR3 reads CASSGRTSGIVYF. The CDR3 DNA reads TGTGCCAGCAGCGGCCGGACTAGCGGGATAGTTTATTTT.

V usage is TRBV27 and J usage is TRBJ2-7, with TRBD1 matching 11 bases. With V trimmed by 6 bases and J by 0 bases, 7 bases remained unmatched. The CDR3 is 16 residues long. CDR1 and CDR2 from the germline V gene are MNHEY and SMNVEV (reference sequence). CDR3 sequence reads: CASRGQGGPFSYEQYF. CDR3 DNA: TGTGCCAGCAGGGGACAGGGGGGCCCTTTCTCCTACGAGCAGTACTTC.

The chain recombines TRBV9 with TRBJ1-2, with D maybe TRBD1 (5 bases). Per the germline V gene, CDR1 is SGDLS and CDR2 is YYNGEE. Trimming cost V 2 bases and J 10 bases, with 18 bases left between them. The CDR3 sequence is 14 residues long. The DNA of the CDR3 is TGTGCCAGCAGCGTTGGCCCTAATGACAGAACCTACACCTTC. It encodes CASSVGPNDRTYTF.

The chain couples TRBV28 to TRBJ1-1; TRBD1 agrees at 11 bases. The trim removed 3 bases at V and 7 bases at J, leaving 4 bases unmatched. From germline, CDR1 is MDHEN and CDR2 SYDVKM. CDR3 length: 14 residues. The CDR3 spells CASSLGTGGGEAFF. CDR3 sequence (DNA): TGTGCCAGCAGTTTGGGGACAGGGGGGGGTGAAGCTTTCTTT.

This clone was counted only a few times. The CDR3 coding sequence is TGTGCCAGCAGGAGGGGGCGCACAACTAATGAAAAACTGTTTTTT. Its protein is CASRRGRTTNEKLFF. The V gene is TRBV28, the J gene TRBJ1-4; 7 bases align to TRBD1. Germline V gene data show CDR1 as MDHEN and CDR2 as SYDVKM. CDR3 length: 15 residues. V was pared by 6 bases and J by 0 bases, with 4 bases of the junction left unmatched.

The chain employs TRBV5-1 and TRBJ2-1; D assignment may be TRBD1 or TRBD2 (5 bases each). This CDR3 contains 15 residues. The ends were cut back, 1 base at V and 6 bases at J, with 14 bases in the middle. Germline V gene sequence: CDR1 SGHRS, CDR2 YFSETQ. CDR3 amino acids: CASSLFRGPTNEQFF. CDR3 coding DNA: TGCGCCAGCAGCTTGTTCCGGGGCCCGACCAATGAGCAGTTCTTC. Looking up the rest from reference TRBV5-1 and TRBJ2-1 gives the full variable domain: KAGVTQTPRYLIKTRGQQVTLSCSPISGHRSVSWYQQTPGQGLQFLFEYFSETQRNKGNFPGRFSGRQFSNSRSEMNVSTLELGDSALYLCASSLFRGPTNEQFFGPGTRLTVL.